The 23 T cell receptor beta chains below were found in one sample sequenced in a study of cytomegalovirus exposure and HLA in healthy donors. Primers: 60 Vbeta forward and 13 Jbeta reverse. The table came from immunoSEQ multiplex PCR; TCRdb's copy has only in-frame clones and leaves some out. The sample holds 180,000 or so clones, around 80% seen once. Sequences were obtained from PBMCs. These receptors were obtained from a woman in her thirties or forties in good health and CMV-seropositive.

The chain recombines TRBV4-1 with TRBJ2-7; 8 nucleotides match TRBD2. V dropped 4 bases and J dropped 1; count of bases not matched to a gene: 6. The CDR3 length is 15 residues. From germline, CDR1 is MGHRA and CDR2 YSYEKL. The CDR3 spells CASSPGGGRSYEQYF. CDR3 bases: TGCGCCAGCAGCCCGGGGGGGGGACGGTCCTACGAGCAGTACTTC.

The chain links TRBV18 to TRBJ2-2; the D gene is possibly TRBD1 (8 bases). The CDR3 has 18 residues. Trimming took 1 base from V and 0 from J, leaving 15 bases between them. Germline V gives CDR1 KGHSH, CDR2 LQKENI. CDR3 sequence reads: CASSPRGQGGTNTGELFF. The CDR3 DNA reads TGTGCCAGCTCACCACGCGGACAGGGAGGGACGAACACCGGGGAGCTGTTTTTT.

V is TRBV10-3 and J is TRBJ2-7, with D possibly matching TRBD2 (5 bases). The CDR3 runs 13 residues. Between the trimmed V and J ends, which lost 4 bases and 6 bases, there was a span of 13 bases. Germline values: CDR1 ENHRY, CDR2 SYGVKD. In DNA, the CDR3 is TGTGCCATCAGTGCCCGGACTGACGGCGAGCAGTACTTC. It specifies CAISARTDGEQYF.

The chain employs TRBV27 and TRBJ2-3, with a weak D call TRBD2 (5 bases). V was shortened by 6 bases and J by 6 bases, with 13 bases between the two germline ends. The CDR3 totals 13 residues. Germline V lookup: CDR1 MNHEY, CDR2 SMNVEV (reference sequence). The CDR3: CASRRLGMDTQYF. The CDR3 coding sequence is TGTGCCAGCAGGCGCCTCGGGATGGATACGCAGTATTTT.

The chain recombines TRBV12-5 with TRBJ2-1; D is perhaps TRBD1 (6 bases). The germline V and J ends were trimmed by 4 bases and 4 bases, with 8 bases remaining between them. The CDR3 has 13 amino acids. The V gene's germline CDR1 is LGHNT and CDR2 FRNRAP. CDR3: CASGSDSYNEQFF. The CDR3 DNA sequence: TGTGCTAGTGGTTCGGACAGTTACAATGAGCAGTTCTTC.

This sequence joins TRBV7-3 and TRBJ1-2; 9 bases are a match to TRBD1. J gave up 2 bases and V 1 base, and 2 bases lay outside the gene matches. The V gene's germline CDR1 is SGHTA and CDR2 FQGTGA. The CDR3 spans 15 residues. The CDR3 region is CASSLNGQGNYGYTF. In DNA, the CDR3 is TGTGCCAGCAGCTTAAACGGACAGGGGAACTATGGCTACACCTTC.

The rearrangement links TRBV18 to TRBJ2-3; 9 positions match TRBD2. J gave up 2 bases and V 2 bases, and 17 bases lay outside the gene matches. This CDR3 contains 20 residues. CDR1 and CDR2 from the germline V gene are KGHSH and LQKENI. The CDR3 nucleotides read TGTGCCAGCTCACCAGGCTTGGGGAGCTCGACTAGCGGAATCACAGATACGCAGTATTTT. Translation: CASSPGLGSSTSGITDTQYF.

This clone was counted only a few times. CDR3 amino acids: CASSHTPRDSENSPLHF. The CDR3 DNA reads as TGTGCCAGCAGCCACACTCCTAGGGACAGCGAAAATTCACCCCTCCACTTT. The J gene is TRBJ1-6, the V gene TRBV5-6; 7 nucleotides align to TRBD1. V shed 4 bases and J 7 bases; nucleotides not matched to a gene: 14. The CDR3 is 17 residues long. The germline V gene has CDR1 SGHDT and CDR2 YYEEEE.

This sequence joins TRBV29-1 and TRBJ1-5; D unclear. CDR1 and CDR2 (germline): SQVTM, ANQGSEA. The CDR3 has 14 residues. V lost 3 bases and J 2 bases, leaving 11 bases between the germline ends. The CDR3 spells CSVEGEGGNQPQHF. The CDR3 nucleotides read TGCAGCGTTGAGGGTGAGGGAGGCAATCAGCCCCAGCATTTT.

The gene calls are TRBV7-9 and TRBJ2-3; 9 positions agree with TRBD1. After removal of 3 bases from V and 2 bases from J, the junction contained 6 bases not matched to a gene. This CDR3 is 16 amino acids long. CDR1 is SEHNR, CDR2 FQNEAQ, per germline (reference sequence). The CDR3 loop is CASSLPGQGITDTQYF. The CDR3 region has the DNA TGTGCCAGCAGCTTGCCGGGACAGGGAATCACAGATACGCAGTATTTT.

The chain has TRBV28 and TRBJ2-3; D not resolved. From germline, CDR1 is MDHEN and CDR2 SYDVKM. Trimming removed 10 bases from V and 4 bases from J, with 12 bases in between. The CDR3 runs to 12 residues. The CDR3 region has the DNA TGTGCCACCCGGTCGAGGTCAGATACGCAGTATTTT. Protein: CATRSRSDTQYF.

J is TRBJ2-5 and V is TRBV27; 11 bases agree with TRBD1. CDR1 and CDR2 (germline): MNHEY, SMNVEV (reference sequence). V gave up 5 bases and J gave up 4 bases; unmatched junction bases: 9. The CDR3 extends over 16 amino acids. CDR3: CASSVNTGTGGETQYF. CDR3 coding DNA: TGTGCCAGCAGTGTAAACACCGGGACAGGGGGAGAGACCCAGTACTTC.

The chain recombines TRBV7-2 with TRBJ2-5; 10 bases line up with TRBD2. The CDR3 has 14 amino acids. Germline CDR1 and CDR2: SGHTA and FQGNSA. V dropped 5 bases and J dropped 4; count of bases not matched to a gene: 4. The CDR3 bases are TGTGCCAGCAGCCTACTAGCGGGACTAGAGACCCAGTACTTC. Residues: CASSLLAGLETQYF. Using reference TRBV7-2 and TRBJ2-5 for the parts outside the CDR3, the full variable domain is GAGVSQSPSNKVTEKGKDVELRCDPISGHTALYWYRQSLGQGLEFLIYFQGNSAPDKSGLPSDRFSAERTGGSVSTLTIQRTQQEDSAVYLCASSLLAGLETQYFGPGTRLLVL.

Only a few counts were recorded for this clone. This rearrangement joins TRBV28 to TRBJ2-4; TRBD1 matches at 8 bases. After removal of 5 bases from V and 6 bases from J, the junction contained 9 bases not matched to a gene. The germline V gene has CDR1 MDHEN and CDR2 SYDVKM. The CDR3 is made up of 15 amino acids. CDR3 in amino acids: CASSTQGARGNIQYF. CDR3 DNA sequence: TGTGCCAGCAGTACTCAGGGGGCGAGAGGAAACATTCAGTACTTC. The full variable domain, completed using reference TRBV28 and TRBJ2-4, is DVKVTQSSRYLVKRTGEKVFLECVQDMDHENMFWYRQDPGLGLRLIYFSYDVKMKEKGDIPEGYSVSREKKERFSLILESASTNQTSMYLCASSTQGARGNIQYFGAGTRLSVL.

The CDR3: CASSLRANYGYTF. The CDR3 DNA follows: TGTGCCAGCAGCTTAAGAGCTAACTATGGCTACACCTTC. The chain uses TRBV7-3 and TRBJ1-2; D not resolved. The germline CDR1 and CDR2 sequences are SGHTA and FQGTGA. The germline V and J ends were trimmed by 1 base and 0 bases, with 3 bases remaining between them. The length of the CDR3 is 13 residues.

The chain combines TRBV13 with TRBJ1-1, with D unresolved. The V gene's germline CDR1 is PRHDT and CDR2 FYEKMQ (reference sequence). The CDR3 has 17 residues. Trimming took 4 bases from V and 0 from J, leaving 18 bases between them. CDR3 amino acids: CASSSRKSGGLNTEAFF. The DNA for the CDR3 is TGTGCCAGCAGCTCACGCAAATCTGGAGGACTGAACACTGAAGCTTTCTTT.

The chain uses TRBV30 and TRBJ2-5; 7 nucleotides align to TRBD1. With V trimmed by 4 bases and J by 5 bases, 4 bases remained unmatched. The germline V gene has CDR1 GTSNPN and CDR2 SVGIG (reference sequence). The CDR3 totals 12 residues. The CDR3: CAWTLGQETQYF. CDR3 DNA: TGTGCCTGGACCCTGGGACAGGAGACCCAGTACTTC. The full variable domain, in which reference TRBV30 and TRBJ2-5 provide the parts outside the CDR3, is SQTIHQWPATLVQPVGSPLSLECTVEGTSNPNLYWYRQAAGRGLQLLFYSVGIGQISSEVPQNLSASRPQDRQFILSSKKLLLSDSGFYLCAWTLGQETQYFGPGTRLLVL.

The V and J genes are TRBV11-2 and TRBJ2-7; TRBD2 matches 10 bases. The CDR3 runs to 15 residues. V was pared by 0 bases and J by 8 bases, with 7 bases of the junction left unmatched. The germline V gene encodes CDR1 SGHAT and CDR2 FQNNGV. The CDR3 nucleotides are TGTGCCAGCAGCTTAGATCGGGCTAGCGGGAGAAAGCAGTACTTC. Translation: CASSLDRASGRKQYF.

V and J are TRBV4-3 and TRBJ1-1; 7 bases agree with TRBD1. CDR3 size: 14 residues. CDR1 LGHNA and CDR2 YSLEER come from the germline V gene. J lost 4 bases, V lost 4 bases, and 6 bases had no gene match. The CDR3 loop is CASSRTGARTEAFF. The DNA of the CDR3 is TGCGCCAGCAGCCGTACAGGGGCGCGCACTGAAGCTTTCTTT.

This clone showed up just a few times. As DNA, the CDR3 is TGCGCCAGCAGCTCAAGGGGAGATACGCAGTATTTT. It encodes CASSSRGDTQYF. The chain joins TRBV5-1 to TRBJ2-3; a weak D match, TRBD1 (5 bases). V was shortened by 3 bases and J by 5 bases, with 7 bases between the two germline ends. CDR3 length equals 12 residues. CDR1 SGHRS and CDR2 YFSETQ come from the germline V gene.

This clone was counted only a few times. The chain couples TRBV18 to TRBJ2-4, with D possibly TRBD2 on 5 matching bases. Germline assignment: CDR1 KGHSH and CDR2 LQKENI. The V and J ends lost 4 bases and 1 base respectively, with 11 bases between them. This CDR3 contains 15 residues. Written as DNA, the CDR3 is TGTGCCAGCTCACGGCCTGGCGGGGCCAAAAACATTCAGTACTTC. Protein product: CASSRPGGAKNIQYF.

The CDR3 loop is CASSLASRDTQYF. In DNA form, the CDR3 reads TGTGCCAGCAGCTTAGCTTCTCGAGATACGCAGTATTTT. V and J are TRBV7-2 and TRBJ2-3; D ambiguous. Germline CDR1 SGHTA, CDR2 FQGNSA. The CDR3 is 13 residues long. The germline V and J ends were trimmed by 0 bases and 5 bases, with 6 bases remaining between them.

The sample holds a few counts of this clone. Additional DNA sequences in this sample encode the identical CDR3. The rearrangement uses TRBV7-3 and TRBJ1-1; unclear D gene. CDR3 length equals 14 residues. CDR1 and CDR2 from the germline V gene are SGHTA and FQGTGA. Trimming shortened V by 0 bases and J by 1 base, and 6 bases separated the two germline ends. The CDR3 reads CASSLTGANTEAFF. The CDR3 bases are TGTGCCAGCAGCTTAACGGGCGCGAACACTGAAGCTTTCTTT.